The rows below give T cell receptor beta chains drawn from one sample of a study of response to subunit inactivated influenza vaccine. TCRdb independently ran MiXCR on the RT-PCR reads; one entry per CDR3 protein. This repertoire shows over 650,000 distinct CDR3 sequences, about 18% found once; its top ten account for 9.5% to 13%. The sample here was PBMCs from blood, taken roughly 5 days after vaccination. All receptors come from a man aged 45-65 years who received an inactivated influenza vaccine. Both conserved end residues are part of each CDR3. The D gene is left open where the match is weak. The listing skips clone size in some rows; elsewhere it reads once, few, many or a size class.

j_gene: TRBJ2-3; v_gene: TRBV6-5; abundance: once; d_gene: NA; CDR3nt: TGTGCCAGCAGTTACTCTGAGAGAGCGGTAGATACGCAGTATTTT; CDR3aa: CASSYSERAVDTQYF
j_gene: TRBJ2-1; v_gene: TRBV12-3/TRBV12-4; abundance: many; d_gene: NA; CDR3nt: TGTGCCAGCAGTTTAGCGCGGCAAAGTGAGCAGTTCTTC; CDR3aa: CASSLARQSEQFF
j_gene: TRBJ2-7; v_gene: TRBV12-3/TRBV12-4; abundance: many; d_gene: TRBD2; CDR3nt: TGTGCCAGCAGTTTAGCGCTTAGCGGGAGGGCCTACGAGCAGTACTTC; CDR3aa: CASSLALSGRAYEQYF
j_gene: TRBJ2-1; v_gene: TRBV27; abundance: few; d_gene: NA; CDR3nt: TGTGCCAGCAGTTTAACTCTGGGCCGCAATGAGCAGTTCTTC; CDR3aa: CASSLTLGRNEQFF
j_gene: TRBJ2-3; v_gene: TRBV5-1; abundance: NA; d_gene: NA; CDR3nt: TGCGCCAGCAGCTTGGTCTCGGCGGGGCGGGCAGATACGCAGTATTTT; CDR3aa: CASSLVSAGRADTQYF
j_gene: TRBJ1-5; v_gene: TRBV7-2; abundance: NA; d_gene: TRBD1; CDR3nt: TGTGCCAGCAGCTCGCTACAGGGGGCCCATCAGCCCCAGCATTTT; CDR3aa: CASSSLQGAHQPQHF
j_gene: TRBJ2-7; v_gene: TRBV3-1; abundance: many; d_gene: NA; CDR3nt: TGTGCCAGCAGCCACGGCGGGTACGAGCAGTACTTC; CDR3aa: CASSHGGYEQYF
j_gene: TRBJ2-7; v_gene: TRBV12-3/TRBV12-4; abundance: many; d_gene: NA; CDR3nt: TGTGCCAGCAGTTCCGGACCGGTCAGTGAGCAGTACTTC; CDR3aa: CASSSGPVSEQYF
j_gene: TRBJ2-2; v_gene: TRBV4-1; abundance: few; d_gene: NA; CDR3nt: TGCGCCAGCACCCGAGAGGAGGGGGCGAACACCGGGGAGCTGTTTTTT; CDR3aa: CASTREEGANTGELFF
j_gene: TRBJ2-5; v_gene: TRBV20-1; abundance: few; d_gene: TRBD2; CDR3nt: TGCAGTGCTAGGTCACCCCTTGGGACTATAAAAGAGACCCAGTACTTC; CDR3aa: CSARSPLGTIKETQYF
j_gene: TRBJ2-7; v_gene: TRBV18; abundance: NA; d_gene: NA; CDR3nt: TGTGCCAGCTCCGAAACTAGGTCTAACGAGCAGTACTTC; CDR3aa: CASSETRSNEQYF
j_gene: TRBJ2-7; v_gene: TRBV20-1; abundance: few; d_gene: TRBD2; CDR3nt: TGCAGTGCTGTAGGGGGACTAGCGGAGCCCTACGAGCAGTACTTC; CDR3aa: CSAVGGLAEPYEQYF
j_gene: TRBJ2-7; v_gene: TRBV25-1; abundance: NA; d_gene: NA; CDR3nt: TGTGCCAGCGGGAAGCAGGGGTCCTCCTACGAGCAGTACTTC; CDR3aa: CASGKQGSSYEQYF
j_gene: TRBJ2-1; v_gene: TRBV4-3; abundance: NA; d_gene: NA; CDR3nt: TGCGCCAGCAGCCAAGATGTAGGGGGGAGGCAGTTCTTC; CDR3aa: CASSQDVGGRQFF
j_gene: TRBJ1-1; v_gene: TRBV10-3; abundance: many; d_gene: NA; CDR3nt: TGTGCCATCAGTCACAACAGGGAACACACTGAAGCTTTCTTT; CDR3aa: CAISHNREHTEAFF
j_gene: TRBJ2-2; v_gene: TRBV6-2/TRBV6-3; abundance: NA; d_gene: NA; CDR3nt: TGTGCCAGCAGTTCCGTAGCGCCCGGGGAGCTGTTTTTT; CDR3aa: CASSSVAPGELFF
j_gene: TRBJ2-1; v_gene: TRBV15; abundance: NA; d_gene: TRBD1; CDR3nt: TGTGCCACCAGCAGAGACAGTGACAGGGCTGAGCAGTTCTTC; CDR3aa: CATSRDSDRAEQFF
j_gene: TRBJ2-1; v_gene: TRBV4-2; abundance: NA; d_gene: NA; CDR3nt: TGTGCCAGCAGCCAGTCAGGCACGGGGGTGGATGAGCAGTTCTTC; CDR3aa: CASSQSGTGVDEQFF
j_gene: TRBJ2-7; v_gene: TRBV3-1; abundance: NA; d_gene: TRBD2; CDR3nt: TGTGCCAGCAGCCAAGTTCTAGCGGGGACGTACGAGCAGTACTTC; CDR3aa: CASSQVLAGTYEQYF
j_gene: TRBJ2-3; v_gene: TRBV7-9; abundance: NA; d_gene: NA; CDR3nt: TGTGCCAGCAGCAAAAGGGGCCTCCTCACAGATACGCAGTATTTT; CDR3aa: CASSKRGLLTDTQYF
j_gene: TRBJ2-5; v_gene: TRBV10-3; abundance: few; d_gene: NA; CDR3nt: TGTGCCACAAAACATCGGGGTTCACAAGAGACCCAGTACTTC; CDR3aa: CATKHRGSQETQYF
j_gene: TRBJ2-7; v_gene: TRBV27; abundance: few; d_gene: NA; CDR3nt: TGTGCCAGCAGTTTATTAGACGGCTACGAGCAGTACTTC; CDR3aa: CASSLLDGYEQYF
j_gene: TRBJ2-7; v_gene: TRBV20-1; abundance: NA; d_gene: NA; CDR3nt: TGCAGTGCCTGTTCGGCTTTGATTCTGGGCTCCTACGAGCAGTACTTC; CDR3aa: CSACSALILGSYEQYF
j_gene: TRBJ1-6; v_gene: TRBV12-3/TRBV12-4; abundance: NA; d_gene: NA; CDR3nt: TGTGCCAGCAGAGCTGGACAGAATTCACCCCTCCACTTT; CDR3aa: CASRAGQNSPLHF
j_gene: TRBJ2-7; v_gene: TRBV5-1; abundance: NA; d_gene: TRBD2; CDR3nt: TGCGCCAGCAGCTTGGATGGGACTAGCGGGAGGGCTCGCGAGCAGTACTTC; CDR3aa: CASSLDGTSGRAREQYF
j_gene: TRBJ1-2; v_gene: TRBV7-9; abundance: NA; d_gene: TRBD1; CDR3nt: TGTGCCAGCACCCCAAAAGGGCGACAGGGGCATGGCTACACCTTC; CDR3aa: CASTPKGRQGHGYTF
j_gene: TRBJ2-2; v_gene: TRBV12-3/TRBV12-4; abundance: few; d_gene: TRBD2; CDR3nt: TGTGCCAGCAGTTTCGGGACTAGCGGGAAGGGGGGGGAGCTGTTTTTT; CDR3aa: CASSFGTSGKGGELFF
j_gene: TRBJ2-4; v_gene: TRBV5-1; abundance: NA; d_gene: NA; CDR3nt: TGCGCCAGCAGCTTAAGGTGGGGCGGGGAAAACATTCAGTACTTC; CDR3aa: CASSLRWGGENIQYF
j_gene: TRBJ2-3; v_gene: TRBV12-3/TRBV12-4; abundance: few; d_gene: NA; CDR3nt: TGTGCCACCCTACGGGACACTAGCACAGATACGCAGTATTTT; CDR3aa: CATLRDTSTDTQYF
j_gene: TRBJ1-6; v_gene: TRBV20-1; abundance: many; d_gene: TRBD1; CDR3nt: TGCAGTGCTATACTCGGGACAGGGGTTTTTTCACCCCTCCACTTT; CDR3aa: CSAILGTGVFSPLHF
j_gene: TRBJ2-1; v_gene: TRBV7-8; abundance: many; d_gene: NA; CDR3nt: TGTGCCAGCAGCATCGATGAGCAGTTCTTC; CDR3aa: CASSIDEQFF